The clone carrying this T cell receptor (beta chain) was counted a few times. Its specificity is not known. Amplification used 60 Vbeta primers and 13 Jbeta primers. Libraries were prepared by immunoSEQ multiplex PCR; TCRdb keeps only in-frame clonotypes and omits some of them. The sample consists of some 160,000 clones, 77% of them appearing once. The data stem from a study of cytomegalovirus exposure and HLA in healthy donors. The study's findings and limits: The authors considered a cluster of highly shared sequence variants likely to be a sequencing artifact. Clonal expansion, a later analysis showed, was greater in HLA-associated TCR beta chains than in equally common others. Because they were indistinguishable, some V segments, including TRBV6-2 and TRBV6-3, were excluded.

V trimming: 5 bases; J trimming: 1 base; junction bases outside the gene matches: 4. Germline CDR1 and CDR2: LNHDA and SQIVND (reference sequence). This CDR3 comprises 14 residues. The rearrangement joins TRBV19 to TRBJ1-2; TRBD1 matches 7 bases. The source of this sequence is a woman aged 25 to 39 in good health and CMV-seronegative. The sequencing input was PBMCs. This chain's CDR3 is CASSARQGNYGYTF. The CDR3 nucleotides are TGTGCCAGTAGTGCCCGACAGGGTAACTATGGCTACACCTTC.